This T cell receptor beta chain appears in the sequencing data of a study of cytomegalovirus exposure and HLA in healthy donors. All the people who gave samples were healthy bone marrow donors. Study-wide results and caveats: Most TCR sequences proved rare, with some public TCRs found in many donors.

60 Vbeta and 13 Jbeta primers were used in PCR. Some clones are missing from TCRdb's copy, which holds only in-frame ones; the method was immunoSEQ multiplex PCR. The repertoire holds over 150,000 clones, with approximately 80% as singletons. In the case of this clone: As yet, its antigen is unknown.

Trimming removed 3 bases from V and 2 bases from J, with 11 bases in between. This CDR3 has 15 amino acids. Germline V CDR1 and CDR2: SNHLY, FYNNEI. The TCR comes from a woman aged 25 to 39 in good health and CMV-seronegative. Sequenced sample: PBMCs. The chain is built from TRBV2 and TRBJ1-5; tentatively, D is TRBD1 (5 bases). The CDR3 DNA is TGTGCCAGCAGTGACTCGTGGGGGGGCAATCAGCCCCAGCATTTT. This codes for CASSDSWGGNQPQHF.